Listed below are T cell receptor beta chains from one sample, sequenced in a study of T cell responses to AZD1222 COVID-19 vaccine. Data came from immunoSEQ multiplex PCR; TCRdb stores just in-frame clones and leaves some out. The sample lists roughly 150,000 clones; about nine tenths were seen once. The sequencing here drew on peripheral blood, taken on day 0 of AZD1222 vaccination. Receptors originate from an adult in good health. The conserved cysteine and the conserved F or W are not part of the CDR3 here. Where a row states a size, it is once, few, many or the class of an expanded clone; other rows omit it.

. | TRBJ1-5 | TRBV6-5 | ASRGTGNNQPQH
. | TRBJ2-3 | TRBV5-1 | ASSLKGTDTQY
once | TRBJ2-7 | TRBV28 | ASSRTGGTGEQY
. | TRBJ2-5 | TRBV4-3 | ASSQDPPGAATQY
. | TRBJ1-1 | TRBV2 | ASLRDTNTEAF
. | TRBJ1-1 | TRBV9 | ASSVAPAGDTEAF
few | TRBJ2-7 | TRBV6-1 | ASSEKPGQPNNEQY
. | TRBJ2-7 | TRBV12-2 | ASRPTAGGDGSLYEQY
. | TRBJ1-3 | TRBV5-1 | ASSLEATQGANGNTIY
. | TRBJ1-5 | TRBV12-3/TRBV12-4 | ASSFSNQPQH
. | TRBJ1-1 | TRBV29-1 | SASANTEAF
. | TRBJ2-7 | TRBV6-5 | ASQLAGVLYEQY
. | TRBJ1-1 | TRBV5-1 | ASSLPQGVRGVNTEAF
. | TRBJ2-7 | TRBV15 | ATSRGIGTGYEQY
. | TRBJ1-5 | TRBV23-1 | ASSQLERNQPQH
. | TRBJ1-1 | TRBV5-5 | ASSPTGTNTEAF
. | TRBJ2-7 | TRBV27 | ASSVGTSGSYEQY
. | TRBJ1-2 | TRBV21-1 | ASSKVDYGYT
. | TRBJ2-7 | TRBV28 | ASRFSSGTAEQY
. | TRBJ2-3 | TRBV6-4 | ASSDSTRGKDTQY